Listed here are 18 T cell receptor beta chains from one sample, sequenced in a study of molecular identifiers for immune sequencing clone quantification. TCRdb used MiXCR to reprocess the PCR reads, holding one entry per CDR3 protein. Of 300,000 to 350,000 distinct CDR3 sequences listed, around a fifth are singletons. The sequencing input was naive CD8+ T cells from blood, with Jurkat cell RNA spiked in. Subset denoted: FACS-sorted CD8+CD4-CCR7+CD45RA+ naive T cells. Receptor source: a human donor in good health. Some libraries in this study had Jurkat cell RNA spiked in.

As for this clonotype: The junction departs from germline at one end; a sequencing error may be responsible. J is TRBJ1-1 and V is TRBV7-6; weak D call: TRBD1 (5 bases). This CDR3 region has 14 residues. Germline-derived CDR1 and CDR2 are SGHVS and FNYEAQ. The CDR3 DNA reads as TGTGCCGGCAGCTTAGCTGGGGGAAACACTGAAGCTTTCTTT. Translated, it gives CAGSLAGGNTEAFF.

The chain is built from TRBV7-3 and TRBJ2-1; 7 bases align to TRBD2. The CDR3 length is 16 residues. Germline CDR1 is SGHTA and CDR2 is FQGTGA. V shed 5 bases and J 2 bases; nucleotides not matched to a gene: 9. The CDR3 nucleotides are TGTGCCAGCAGCCCCTTTGGGGGGGGGACCTACAATGAGCAGTTCTTC. It yields the protein CASSPFGGGTYNEQFF.

J is TRBJ2-1 and V is TRBV6-5; D remains unclear. This CDR3 has 16 amino acids. The germline gives CDR1 MNHEY, CDR2 SVGAGI. The V gene lost 2 bases and the J gene lost 1 base, with 12 bases spanning the gap. CDR3 sequence reads: CASSYMNPESYNEQFF. DNA for the CDR3: TGTGCCAGCAGTTACATGAACCCAGAGTCCTACAATGAGCAGTTCTTC.

This clonotype was seen many times. The chain combines TRBV15 with TRBJ2-1; 7 nucleotides match TRBD2. This CDR3 is built from 15 residues. The trim removed 0 bases at V and 9 bases at J, leaving 8 bases unmatched. Germline V gives CDR1 LNHNV, CDR2 YYDKDF (reference sequence). The CDR3 here is CATSRDPTSLGEQFF. The CDR3 bases are TGTGCCACCAGCAGAGACCCGACTAGCTTAGGTGAGCAGTTCTTC.

Regarding this clonotype: It may be a read error: a sequence one base away is much more abundant. The genes are TRBV7-2 and TRBJ2-7, with 7 positions matching TRBD1. From germline, CDR1 is SGHTA and CDR2 FQGNSA. This CDR3 region has 16 residues. CDR3 sequence: CASSLALPGQFYGQYF. The CDR3 nucleotides are TGTGCCAGCAGCTTAGCTCTTCCGGGACAGTTCTACGGGCAGTACTTC.

This clonotype appeared a few times. The chain couples TRBV24-1 to TRBJ2-1; 11 bases are a match to TRBD2. From germline, CDR1 is KGHDR and CDR2 SFDVKD. Losses at the gene ends were 4 bases for V and 0 bases for J; bases not matched to a gene: 13. The CDR3 extends over 20 amino acids. The CDR3 reads CATSEAPGLAEGASYNEQFF. CDR3 DNA: TGTGCCACCAGTGAAGCTCCGGGACTAGCGGAGGGGGCCTCCTACAATGAGCAGTTCTTC.

This chain connects TRBV27 to TRBJ2-7; tentative D call: TRBD1 (6 bases). The V gene's germline CDR1 is MNHEY and CDR2 SMNVEV (reference sequence). This CDR3 is 15 amino acids long. The V gene lost 4 bases and the J gene lost 6 bases, with 19 bases spanning the gap. The CDR3 DNA is TGTGCCAGCAGTTCCACAGGGATCGGGTTCGCCGAGCAGTACTTC. Translation: CASSSTGIGFAEQYF.

Points on this clonotype: One end of the junction varies from germline; a read error may be responsible. The gene calls are TRBV3-1 and TRBJ1-4; the match to TRBD1 covers 8 bases. This CDR3 comprises 16 residues. Per the germline V gene, CDR1 is LGHDT and CDR2 is YNNKEL (reference sequence). The CDR3 DNA is TGTGCCTGCAGCCTTAAGCTGACAGGGGATAGAGAAAAACTGTTTTTT. Encoded protein: CACSLKLTGDREKLFF. Combining the CDR3 with reference TRBV3-1 and TRBJ1-4 gives the whole variable domain DTAVSQTPKYLVTQMGNDKSIKCEQNLGHDTMYWYKQDSKKFLKIMFSYNNKELIINETVPNRFSPKSPDKAHLNLHINSLELGDSAVYFCACSLKLTGDREKLFFGSGTQLSVL.

This clonotype was seen many times. The chain has TRBV30 and TRBJ1-1; D remains ambiguous. Trimming pared 2 bases from V and 7 bases from J, leaving 11 bases between. Per germline, CDR1 GTSNPN and CDR2 SVGIG (reference sequence). The CDR3 length is 12 residues. CDR3 protein: CAWSPTWGEAFF. CDR3 nucleotides: TGTGCCTGGAGTCCAACTTGGGGTGAAGCTTTCTTT.

This clonotype was recorded many times. The chain joins TRBV29-1 to TRBJ1-1; perhaps TRBD1 as D (6 bases). This CDR3 comprises 11 residues. Germline loops: CDR1 SQVTM, CDR2 ANQGSEA. V lost 4 bases and J 8 bases, leaving 11 bases between the germline ends. CDR3 DNA sequence: TGCAGCGTTGGGTGGGGGGCGGAAGCTTTCTTT. As protein: CSVGWGAEAFF.

V and J are TRBV7-9 and TRBJ2-1; 7 bases agree with TRBD1. Germline V gene data show CDR1 as SEHNR and CDR2 as FQNEAQ (reference sequence). J was trimmed by 1 base and V by 4 bases; bases with no gene match: 4. The length of the CDR3 is 15 residues. The DNA for the CDR3 is TGTGCCAGCAGCTCACCGGGACAGTCCTACAATGAGCAGTTCTTC. Amino acids: CASSSPGQSYNEQFF.

This clonotype was detected ten times or more. V gene TRBV7-9 combines with J gene TRBJ1-1; TRBD1 might be the D (5 bases). V was clipped by 5 bases and J by 8 bases, with 12 bases between them. Germline V CDR1 and CDR2: SEHNR, FQNEAQ (reference sequence). The CDR3 consists of 12 residues. The chain's CDR3 is CASSPIQGEAFF. As DNA, the CDR3 is TGTGCCAGCAGCCCAATCCAGGGCGAAGCTTTCTTT.

This clonotype was counted at least ten times. The V call is TRBV7-9, the J call TRBJ2-5, with TRBD2 matching 8 bases. The CDR3 contains 14 residues. Trimming at V came to 3 bases and at J to 5 bases, leaving 5 bases not matched to a gene. Per germline, CDR1 SEHNR and CDR2 FQNEAQ (reference sequence). The CDR3 here is CASSFTGGEETQYF. CDR3 sequence (DNA): TGTGCCAGCAGCTTTACCGGGGGGGAGGAGACCCAGTACTTC.

Only a few counts were recorded for this clonotype. The V and J genes are TRBV4-1 and TRBJ1-2; a weak D match, TRBD1 (6 bases). Germline V lookup: CDR1 MGHRA, CDR2 YSYEKL. This CDR3 spans 15 amino acids. Trimming took 1 base from V and 8 from J, leaving 17 bases between them. In DNA form, the CDR3 reads TGCGCCAGCAGCCAAGGGGGGTCAGGGGCGCTGGGCTACACCTTC. It is translated as CASSQGGSGALGYTF.

This clonotype was observed at least ten times. This chain uses TRBV6-2 or TRBV6-3 with TRBJ1-1; no reliable D call. The CDR3 runs 13 residues. V lost 6 bases to trimming and J lost 3 bases, with 11 bases between them. The germline V gene encodes CDR1 MNHEY and CDR2 SVGEGT. Here the CDR3 reads CASRLLGDTEAFF. The CDR3 DNA sequence: TGTGCCAGCAGACTACTCGGGGACACTGAAGCTTTCTTT.

This clonotype was recorded at least ten times. The chain recombines TRBV6-5 with TRBJ2-3, with D hard to call. This CDR3 spans 15 amino acids. Germline V gene data show CDR1 as MNHEY and CDR2 as SVGAGI. V was pared by 5 bases and J by 2 bases, with 14 bases between. Here the CDR3 DNA reads TGTGCCAGCAGTCCTACCGGGTCCCACACAGATACGCAGTATTTT. Translating gives CASSPTGSHTDTQYF.

The rearrangement joins TRBV14 to TRBJ2-6; D is possibly TRBD1 or TRBD2 (5 bases each). With 2 bases removed from V and 2 bases from J, the gap between germline ends came to 10 bases. Germline V lookup: CDR1 SGHDN, CDR2 FVKESK. The CDR3 has 16 amino acids. The chain's CDR3 is CASSQRGAAGANVLTF. For the CDR3, the DNA is TGTGCCAGCAGCCAACGGGGCGCAGCTGGGGCCAACGTCCTGACTTTC.

On this clonotype: A read error may be the cause here, since a much bigger clone is one base away. CDR3 DNA: TGTGCCAGCAGCTCCCCGGAAGACAGGGGGCAGTTCTTC. Protein sequence: CASSSPEDRGQFF. This rearrangement joins TRBV7-2 to TRBJ2-1, with 8 bases fitting TRBD1. J was trimmed by 12 bases and V by 4 bases; bases with no gene match: 8. CDR3 size: 13 residues. Germline-derived CDR1 and CDR2 are SGHTA and FQGNSA.